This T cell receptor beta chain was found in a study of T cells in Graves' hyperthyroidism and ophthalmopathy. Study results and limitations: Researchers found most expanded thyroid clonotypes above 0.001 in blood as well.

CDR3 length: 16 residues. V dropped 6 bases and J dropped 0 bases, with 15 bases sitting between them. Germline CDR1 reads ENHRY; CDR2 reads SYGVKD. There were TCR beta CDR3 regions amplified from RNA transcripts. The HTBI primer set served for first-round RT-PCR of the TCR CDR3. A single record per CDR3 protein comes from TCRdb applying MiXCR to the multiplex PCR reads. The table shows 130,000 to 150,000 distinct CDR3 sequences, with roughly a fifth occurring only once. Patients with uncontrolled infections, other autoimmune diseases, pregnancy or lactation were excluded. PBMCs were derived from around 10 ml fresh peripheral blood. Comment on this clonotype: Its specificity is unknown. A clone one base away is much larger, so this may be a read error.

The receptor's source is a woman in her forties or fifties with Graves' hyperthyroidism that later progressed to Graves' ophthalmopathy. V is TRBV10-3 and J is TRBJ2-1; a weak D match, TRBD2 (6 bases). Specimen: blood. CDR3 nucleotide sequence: TGTGCCATCAGCTCCCTAGCGAGACACTCCTACAATGAGCAGTTCTTC. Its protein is CAISSLARHSYNEQFF.